The text below deals with one TCR beta chain. These data are taken from a study of STAT5B mutations in CD4+ large granular lymphocyte leukemia. Germline CDR1 PRHDT, CDR2 FYEKMQ (reference sequence). The CDR3 spans 15 residues. V was shortened by 2 bases and J by 4 bases, with 12 bases between the two germline ends. Clones were read by immunoSEQ multiplex PCR, and TCRdb kept only the in-frame ones, dropping some. The repertoire has about 50,000 clones, roughly four fifths of them found once; the top ten carry about 0.33%. The sequence was obtained from a human donor in good health. The sequencing sample was made of CD4+ T cells from blood buffy coats. The chain is built from TRBV13 and TRBJ2-1; TRBD2 is a possible D gene (6 bases). CDR3 bases: TGTGCCAGCAGCTTACGTGGGAGGTTATACAATGAGCAGTTCTTC. Translating it yields CASSLRGRLYNEQFF.